One and the same sample provided the 19 T cell receptor beta chains below, sequenced in a study of OX40 agonist ivuxolimab in advanced cancers. This table comes from immunoSEQ multiplex PCR, and its TCRdb copy is limited to in-frame clones, with some not included. The data contain about 3,400 clones, roughly 79% of them singletons. The sequenced sample was CD4+ or CD8+ T cells sorted from blood, obtained in a trial of the OX40 agonist ivuxolimab. These receptors all stem from an adult with an advanced solid tumor such as melanoma, head and neck, liver or kidney cancer.

V usage is TRBV19 and J usage is TRBJ2-7, with 11 bases aligning to TRBD2. Germline V CDR1 and CDR2: LNHDA, SQIVND (reference sequence). The CDR3 runs 15 residues. The trim removed 5 bases at V and 4 bases at J, leaving 7 bases unmatched. The CDR3 DNA follows: TGTGCCAGTAGTTTCTCGACTAGCGGGACTTACGAGCAGTACTTC. Protein: CASSFSTSGTYEQYF.

This chain joins TRBV29-1 and TRBJ2-1; D gene uncertain. Germline V gives CDR1 SQVTM, CDR2 ANQGSEA. The ends were cut back, 3 bases at V and 5 bases at J, with 2 bases in the middle. The CDR3 sequence is 10 residues long. This chain's CDR3 is CSVDHNEQFF. CDR3 DNA sequence: TGCAGCGTTGACCACAATGAGCAGTTCTTC.

Here the CDR3 DNA reads TGTGCCAGCAGCTTAGATTACGGGCACCTCTCTGGAAACACCATATATTTT. Its protein is CASSLDYGHLSGNTIYF. The rearrangement links TRBV11-2 to TRBJ1-3; D remains unclear. CDR1 and CDR2 (germline): SGHAT, FQNNGV. The CDR3 is 17 residues long. V was cut by 0 bases and J by 0 bases, with 12 bases left in between. Full variable domain (missing parts from reference TRBV11-2 and TRBJ1-3): EAGVAQSPRYKIIEKRQSVAFWCNPISGHATLYWYQQILGQGPKLLIQFQNNGVVDDSQLPKDRFSAERLKGVDSTLKIQPAKLEDSAVYLCASSLDYGHLSGNTIYFGEGSWLTVV.

The rearrangement joins TRBV5-1 to TRBJ2-5; weak D call: TRBD2 (5 bases). The ends were cut back, 0 bases at V and 5 bases at J, with 11 bases in the middle. The CDR3 runs to 14 residues. Germline V lookup: CDR1 SGHRS, CDR2 YFSETQ. Written as DNA, the CDR3 is TGCGCCAGCAGCTTGGAAACGGGATGGGAGACCCAGTACTTC. Encoded protein: CASSLETGWETQYF.

The rearrangement links TRBV27 to TRBJ2-7; TRBD2 matches 15 bases. The CDR3 totals 21 residues. V gave up 4 bases and J gave up 2 bases; unmatched junction bases: 18. Looked up from germline, CDR1 is MNHEY and CDR2 is SMNVEV (reference sequence). This chain's CDR3 is CASSSRGQSRTSGGGTYEQYF. In DNA form, the CDR3 reads TGTGCCAGCAGTTCACGGGGACAGTCCCGGACTAGCGGGGGGGGAACCTACGAGCAGTACTTC.

The rearrangement joins TRBV5-1 to TRBJ2-1, with 11 bases fitting TRBD1. The germline V gene encodes CDR1 SGHRS and CDR2 YFSETQ. Trimming cost V 4 bases and J 0 bases; bases outside gene matches: 3. The CDR3 covers 16 residues. CDR3 protein: CASSTGTGGSYNEQFF. CDR3 bases: TGCGCCAGCAGCACCGGGACAGGGGGCTCCTACAATGAGCAGTTCTTC.

The rearrangement links TRBV5-8 to TRBJ1-5, with TRBD1 matching 7 bases. The germline gives CDR1 SGHTS, CDR2 YDEGEE. This CDR3 is 13 amino acids long. V was clipped by 4 bases and J by 5 bases; unmatched bases: 3. The CDR3 DNA reads TGTGCCAGCAGCCAGACAGGGTATCAGCCCCAGCATTTT. Translating it yields CASSQTGYQPQHF.

The chain recombines TRBV5-1 with TRBJ2-3, with D tentatively TRBD2 (7 bases). This CDR3 contains 19 residues. Trimming cost V 0 bases and J 0 bases, with 20 bases left between them. Germline CDR1 and CDR2: SGHRS and YFSETQ. The CDR3 loop is CASSLASGGHASSTDTQYF. CDR3 DNA sequence: TGCGCCAGCAGCTTGGCTTCGGGGGGCCATGCCTCTAGCACAGATACGCAGTATTTT.

This clone was detected only a few times. The chain carries TRBV28 and TRBJ2-5, with TRBD2 as a possible D gene (6 bases). The CDR3 contains 10 residues. Trimming took 8 bases from V and 11 from J, leaving 12 bases between them. Germline-derived CDR1 and CDR2 are MDHEN and SYDVKM. In nucleotides, the CDR3 is TGTGCCAGCGGTAATAGCGGTCAGTACTTC. It codes for CASGNSGQYF.

The chain recombines TRBV5-1 with TRBJ2-7; D not resolved. V was cut by 0 bases and J by 1 base, with 11 bases left in between. This CDR3 region has 15 residues. The germline gives CDR1 SGHRS, CDR2 YFSETQ. As DNA, the CDR3 is TGCGCCAGCAGCTTGGCCTTAGAGAGATCCTACGAGCAGTACTTC. It specifies CASSLALERSYEQYF.

The chain combines TRBV11-2 with TRBJ2-7; TRBD1 might be the D (5 bases). This CDR3 region has 15 residues. Trimming took 3 bases from V and 0 from J, leaving 12 bases between them. Germline assignment: CDR1 SGHAT and CDR2 FQNNGV. Here the CDR3 reads CASSFLQASSYEQYF. CDR3 in DNA: TGTGCCAGCAGCTTCTTACAGGCGAGCTCCTACGAGCAGTACTTC.

The chain couples TRBV6-6 to TRBJ2-1; perhaps D is TRBD1 or TRBD2 (5 bases each). CDR1 and CDR2 (germline): MNHNY, SVGAGI (reference sequence). Trimming pared 0 bases from V and 8 bases from J, leaving 11 bases between. The CDR3 has 14 amino acids. Written as DNA, the CDR3 is TGTGCCAGCAGTTACTCGCTGGGGGTCCATGAGCAGTTCTTC. This encodes CASSYSLGVHEQFF.

This clone was observed once. The genes are TRBV14 and TRBJ1-1; maybe TRBD1 (6 bases). V was shortened by 4 bases and J by 0 bases, with 12 bases between the two germline ends. The germline CDR1 and CDR2 sequences are SGHDN and FVKESK. The CDR3 has 15 amino acids. The CDR3 DNA sequence: TGTGCCAGCAGCCGTATGGGGGCCCTGAACACTGAAGCTTTCTTT. Its protein product is CASSRMGALNTEAFF.

This clone rates as hyperexpanded (1% or more). This rearrangement joins TRBV21-1 to TRBJ2-5; the table's TRBD1 call for D was not verified on the DNA. TRBV21-1 counts as a pseudogene. The CDR3 is 15 residues long. Here the CDR3 DNA reads TGTGCCAGCAGCACCTGGGACAGGGCGGGGGAGACCCAGTACTTC. It codes for CASSTWDRAGETQYF.

The V call is TRBV5-6, the J call TRBJ2-1; a possible D gene is TRBD2 (5 bases). The CDR3 has 14 residues. Germline CDR1 is SGHDT and CDR2 is YYEEEE. Trimming took off 4 bases at V and 4 bases at J, with 12 bases between the two ends. The CDR3 coding sequence is TGTGCCAGCAGCCCGGAGGTATCTTACAATGAGCAGTTCTTC. Protein: CASSPEVSYNEQFF.

This clone showed up just a few times. The rearrangement links TRBV15 to TRBJ2-7; 8 nucleotides agree with TRBD1. V was clipped by 5 bases and J by 6 bases; unmatched bases: 9. Germline lookup yields CDR1 LNHNV and CDR2 YYDKDF (reference sequence). This CDR3 spans 14 amino acids. CDR3 DNA sequence: TGTGCCACCAGCGCGACAGGGGACCTCGTCGAGCAGTACTTC. Translating it yields CATSATGDLVEQYF.

The chain has TRBV29-1 and TRBJ2-3; no clear D. Germline V CDR1 and CDR2: SQVTM, ANQGSEA. Trimming cost V 0 bases and J 4 bases, with 8 bases left between them. CDR3 length equals 13 residues. As DNA, the CDR3 is TGCAGCGTTGAAGATCTGGCAGCAGATACGCAGTATTTT. Its protein product is CSVEDLAADTQYF.

The chain couples TRBV7-9 to TRBJ2-1, with TRBD2 as a possible D gene (6 bases). The CDR3 has 15 amino acids. V was shortened by 5 bases and J by 8 bases, with 19 bases between the two germline ends. Germline CDR1 and CDR2: SEHNR and FQNEAQ (reference sequence). CDR3 in DNA: TGTGCCAGCAGCGCACTAGCTCTGGGCTGGGATGAGCAGTTCTTC. It translates to CASSALALGWDEQFF.

The CDR3 is CASSFGTGGIYSYEQYF. The CDR3 region has the DNA TGTGCCAGCAGCTTCGGGACAGGGGGCATTTACTCCTACGAGCAGTACTTC. V and J are TRBV7-9 and TRBJ2-7; 12 bases map to TRBD1. Trimming at V came to 3 bases and at J to 0 bases, leaving 6 bases not matched to a gene. The CDR3 spans 17 residues. In germline, CDR1 is SEHNR, CDR2 FQNEAQ (reference sequence).